This T cell receptor beta chain was recorded in a study of cytomegalovirus exposure and HLA in healthy donors (dated by TCRdb to 2016 to 2017). Looking at the study overall: According to a later analysis, one platform produced both the 120 validation repertoires and the roughly 650 repertoires of the first cohort. The aim of the study was to test whether cataloging public T cell receptors could identify signatures of past pathogen exposure. Along with the approximately 600-subject first cohort, a separate validation cohort of over 90 different subjects was used. To predict cytomegalovirus infection status, the study combined high-throughput TCR immunosequencing, statistical association of individual TCRs with disease status, and machine learning.

The study at large found these results: It was suggested by the authors that the approach could potentially be generalized to other disease states and immunological phenotypes. Across donors, most TCR sequences were observed very rarely, whereas some public TCRs were present in many individuals. A later analysis had no HLA typing for the validation cohort, so co-occurrence there was scored across all 130 or so repertoires. A few of the identified cytomegalovirus-associated TCR beta chains were confirmed in vitro to be specific for cytomegalovirus antigens. The study listed 150 to 200 TCR beta chains as associated with cytomegalovirus. A later analysis found that TCRs clustered in the first cohort also tended to co-occur in the roughly 120 validation repertoires, with approximately 94% of cluster scores above 0. The classifier was reported to diagnose cytomegalovirus status with high specificity and sensitivity in both the original and validation cohorts.

The CDR3 holds 15 amino acids from the cysteine to the phenylalanine. The read is trimmed to its CDR3 DNA, 45 bases read in frame from base 1. In the germline V gene, CDR1 corresponds to SGDLS and CDR2 to YYNGEE. V and J are trimmed by 4 bases and 6 bases, and the gene matches miss 10 bases of the junction. Donors formed part of the validation cohort, which comprised 120 subjects and was distinct from the first cohort of fewer than 750 subjects. The library came from the immunoSEQ multiplex PCR assay. Concerning the study's data processing: To diagnose cytomegalovirus status from the catalog of TCR beta chain sequences, a statistical classification framework was built. The source is immuneACCESS, and TCRdb retained only in-frame sequences with V and J called. Part of the clones is not carried over; for the studies checked, unresolved V genes explain less than half of this, and the remainder is unexplained. Clone size and the V and J calls come from that table; the DNA yielded D and trimming. For this sample there are over 100,000 clones; roughly 95% appear just once. Together, the top ten hold 0.89% of the sample.

In the case of this clone: Its antigen is currently not known. Within one base of it there is no much larger clone, and no base qualities were kept.

This TCR was recovered from a young woman in good health and CMV-seronegative. In this chain, TRBV9 is recombined with TRBJ1-1, with 9 bases in between that match TRBD1. The sample consisted of PBMCs. The sequence in DNA is TGTGCCAGCAGCCATCCGGGACAGGGAAGTTCTGAAGCTTTCTTT. This yields the protein CASSHPGQGSSEAFF.